The 8 T cell receptor beta chains in this list originate from one sample, sequenced in a study of blood T cell repertoires in COVID-19 (dated by TCRdb to 2020 to 2022). Library preparation employed the immunoSEQ multiplex PCR assay. TCRdb obtained this table from immuneACCESS and retained in-frame rearrangements with V and J assigned. These tables miss some clones; where compared with another copy, unresolved V genes account for less than half of the shortfall, and the remainder is unexplained. The sample table shows around 240,000 clones, and about 86% are seen once. The top ten clones comprise roughly 3% of the sample. The sample comprised peripheral blood. The receptors stem from a woman in her thirties who had recovered from COVID-19.

The chain couples TRBV5-6 to TRBJ1-1; 7 nucleotides align to TRBD1. The germline CDR1 and CDR2 sequences are SGHDT and YYEEEE. The CDR3 contains 15 residues. With V trimmed by 0 bases and J by 5 bases, 7 bases remained unmatched. The CDR3 here is CASSLARRGLTEAFF. CDR3 bases: TGTGCCAGCAGCTTGGCCCGCAGGGGGTTAACTGAAGCTTTCTTT.

This clone came up a few times. This chain uses TRBV19 with TRBJ1-1, with D perhaps matching TRBD1 (6 bases). Germline loops: CDR1 LNHDA, CDR2 SQIVND (reference sequence). The V end was cut by 5 bases, the J end by 7 bases, with 20 bases between. This CDR3 is 15 amino acids long. CDR3 loop: CASSPPGTNSVEAFF. CDR3 coding DNA: TGTGCCAGTAGTCCTCCTGGGACAAATTCCGTTGAAGCTTTCTTT.

The rearrangement links TRBV2 to TRBJ1-4; a weak D match, TRBD1 (5 bases). V lost 7 bases, J lost 6 bases, and 18 bases lay in between. Germline CDR1 is SNHLY and CDR2 is FYNNEI. There are 15 residues in the CDR3. The CDR3 region is CASNPWGGNHEKLFF. The DNA of the CDR3 is TGTGCCAGCAACCCCTGGGGGGGAAATCATGAAAAACTGTTTTTT. The full variable domain, completed using reference TRBV2 and TRBJ1-4, is EPEVTQTPSHQVTQMGQEVILRCVPISNHLYFYWYRQILGQKVEFLVSFYNNEISEKSEIFDDQFSVERPDGSNFTLKIRSTKLEDSAMYFCASNPWGGNHEKLFFGSGTQLSVL.

The chain has TRBV5-1 and TRBJ1-3; D unresolved. Trimming took off 4 bases at V and 2 bases at J, with 13 bases between the two ends. Germline loops: CDR1 SGHRS, CDR2 YFSETQ. The CDR3 has 15 amino acids. CDR3: CASSPTLSAGNTIYF. CDR3 coding DNA: TGCGCCAGCAGCCCGACCCTCAGCGCTGGAAACACCATATATTTT.

V and J are TRBV7-6 and TRBJ1-6; D might be TRBD1 (6 bases). This CDR3 has 14 amino acids. Germline values: CDR1 SGHVS, CDR2 FNYEAQ. Trimming cost V 1 base and J 10 bases, with 11 bases left between them. CDR3 amino acids: CASSLDQGRSPLHF. The CDR3 DNA reads as TGTGCCAGCAGCTTAGACCAGGGGCGATCACCCCTCCACTTT. The complete variable domain, with remaining parts taken from reference TRBV7-6 and TRBJ1-6, reads GAGVSQSPRYKVTKRGQDVALRCDPISGHVSLYWYRQALGQGPEFLTYFNYEAQQDKSGLPNDRFSAERPEGSISTLTIQRTEQRDSAMYRCASSLDQGRSPLHFGNGTRLTVT.

The V gene is TRBV18, the J gene TRBJ2-1; possible D gene TRBD2, 6 bases. CDR1 is KGHSH, CDR2 LQKENI, per germline. V was shortened by 9 bases and J by 5 bases, with 17 bases between the two germline ends. The CDR3 covers 14 residues. This chain's CDR3 is CASTPGLENNEQFF. The CDR3 nucleotides read TGTGCCAGTACCCCGGGACTGGAGAACAATGAGCAGTTCTTC.

Here the CDR3 DNA reads TGTGCCAGCAGCCCCCAAATGAGGGGGATAGGAAACACCATATATTTT. Protein product: CASSPQMRGIGNTIYF. The chain uses TRBV7-2 and TRBJ1-3; possible D gene TRBD1, 6 bases. This CDR3 region has 16 residues. V was clipped by 5 bases and J by 4 bases, with 18 bases between them. Germline V lookup: CDR1 SGHTA, CDR2 FQGNSA.

The chain joins TRBV11-3 to TRBJ2-5; 8 bases map to TRBD2. V trimming: 1 base; J trimming: 5 bases; junction bases outside the gene matches: 6. Germline assignment: CDR1 SGHNT and CDR2 YENEEA. This CDR3 has 15 amino acids. The CDR3 nucleotides are TGTGCCAGCAGCTTAGGGCGGGGGGTGCCGGAGACCCAGTACTTC. It codes for CASSLGRGVPETQYF.